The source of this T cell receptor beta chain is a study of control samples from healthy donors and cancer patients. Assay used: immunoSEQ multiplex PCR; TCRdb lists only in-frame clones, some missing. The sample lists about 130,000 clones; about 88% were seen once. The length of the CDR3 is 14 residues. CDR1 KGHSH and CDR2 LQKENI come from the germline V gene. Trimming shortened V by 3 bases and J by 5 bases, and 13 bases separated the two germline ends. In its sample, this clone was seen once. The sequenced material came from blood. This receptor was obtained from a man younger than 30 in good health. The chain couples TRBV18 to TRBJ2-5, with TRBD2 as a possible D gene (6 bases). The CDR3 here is CASSPTLGSETQYF. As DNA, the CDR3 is TGTGCCAGCTCACCGACTCTCGGGAGCGAGACCCAGTACTTC.